Detailed here is one TCR beta chain. Antigen unknown. The record originates from a study of OX40 agonist ivuxolimab in advanced cancers. On the study more broadly: The dose-escalation cohort had hepatocellular carcinoma, melanoma, renal cell or head and neck cancer.

Study observations and caveats: CD8+ T cells (on average) carried more expanded clones than CD4+ T cells.

Autoimmune disease history or systemic immunosuppression meant exclusion. Method: immunoSEQ multiplex PCR; TCRdb's copy keeps in-frame clones and lacks some. The table includes more than 85,000 clones, roughly nine tenths detected once. The CDR3 covers 17 residues. Germline V gene sequence: CDR1 SGHRS, CDR2 YFSETQ. Trimming took 4 bases from V and 5 from J; bases not matched to a gene: 16. The clonotype comes from an adult with an advanced solid tumor such as melanoma, head and neck, liver or kidney cancer. The material was CD4+ or CD8+ T cells sorted from blood, obtained in a trial of the OX40 agonist ivuxolimab. The rearrangement links TRBV5-1 to TRBJ1-1, with 8 bases fitting TRBD1. The CDR3: CASSPTARGQEETEAFF. The CDR3 nucleotides read TGCGCCAGCAGCCCCACAGCCAGGGGGCAGGAGGAGACTGAAGCTTTCTTT.